The 8 T cell receptor beta chains listed next were all sequenced from one sample in a study of metastatic and nonmetastatic thyroid tumors. Through MiXCR, TCRdb re-clonotyped the PCR reads. The table includes some 15,000 clones, about 23% detected once. The entire patient cohort was treatment-naive prior to thyroid surgery. The sample taken for sequencing was adjacent normal tissue. The source is a female donor with papillary thyroid cancer or a benign thyroid nodule (not recorded which). Some clones in this sample may be carry-over from other donors' samples.

This chain connects TRBV19 to TRBJ1-2; D remains ambiguous. Deletions cut 3 bases from V and 2 bases from J, with 10 bases between. The CDR3 length is 14 residues. Germline-derived CDR1 and CDR2 are LNHDA and SQIVND (reference sequence). This CDR3 is CASSMLQKNYGYTF. The CDR3 DNA sequence: TGTGCCAGTAGTATGTTACAGAAGAACTATGGCTACACCTTC.

This sequence joins TRBV6-5 and TRBJ2-7; 9 bases agree with TRBD2. The CDR3 has 14 residues. V was clipped by 2 bases and J by 5 bases; unmatched bases: 4. Germline CDR1 is MNHEY and CDR2 is SVGAGI. In DNA, the CDR3 is TGTGCCAGCAGTTACGCGGGAGGGCCTAACGAGCAGTACTTC. This gives the protein CASSYAGGPNEQYF.

The genes are TRBV19 and TRBJ1-3; D unclear. V lost 7 bases to trimming and J lost 0 bases, with 13 bases between them. This CDR3 region has 15 residues. CDR1 LNHDA and CDR2 SQIVND come from the germline V gene (reference sequence). CDR3 sequence reads: CASIQNPASGNTIYF. In nucleotides, the CDR3 is TGTGCCAGTATCCAGAACCCTGCCTCTGGAAACACCATATATTTT.

A remark on this clone: A much larger clone differs from this one at a single base, so this may be a read error. V and J are TRBV6-1 and TRBJ1-5; D is unclear. Trimming left V 1 base short and J 2 bases short, with 12 bases between. The CDR3 sequence is 16 residues long. Germline assignment: CDR1 MNHNS and CDR2 SASEGT. CDR3 amino acids: CASSEEVRPGNQPQHF. Here the CDR3 DNA reads TGTGCCAGCAGTGAAGAGGTCAGACCAGGCAATCAGCCCCAGCATTTT.

This clone was seen only a few times. V gene TRBV18 combines with J gene TRBJ1-1; 8 nucleotides line up with TRBD1. V shed 8 bases and J 2 bases; nucleotides not matched to a gene: 7. The germline V gene has CDR1 KGHSH and CDR2 LQKENI. The CDR3 spans 14 residues. CDR3 region: CASGRQGSNTEAFF. CDR3 nucleotides: TGTGCCAGCGGTCGACAGGGGAGTAACACTGAAGCTTTCTTT.

With regard to this clone: This may be a read error: a much more frequent sequence differs by one nucleotide. The V gene is TRBV13, the J gene TRBJ2-7, with a tentative D call TRBD2 (7 bases). Germline V gene sequence: CDR1 PRHDT, CDR2 FYEKMQ (reference sequence). The CDR3 has 17 amino acids. The germline V and J ends were trimmed by 5 bases and 0 bases, with 20 bases remaining between them. The CDR3 loop reads CASSTKGGDGASYEQYF. For the CDR3, the DNA is TGTGCCAGCAGCACCAAAGGGGGGGACGGGGCCTCCTACGAGCAGTACTTC. Combining the CDR3 with reference TRBV13 and TRBJ2-7 gives the whole variable domain AAGVIQSPRHLIKEKRETATLKCYPIPRHDTVYWYQQGPGQDPQFLISFYEKMQSDKGSIPDRFSAQQFSDYHSELNMSSLELGDSALYFCASSTKGGDGASYEQYFGPGTRLTVT.

The J gene is TRBJ1-1, the V gene TRBV19; D remains ambiguous. Germline V gene lookup returns CDR1 LNHDA and CDR2 SQIVND (reference sequence). This CDR3 contains 10 residues. With 3 bases removed from V and 7 bases from J, the gap between germline ends came to 3 bases. The CDR3 here is CASSMGEAFF. The CDR3 DNA sequence: TGTGCCAGTAGTATGGGTGAAGCTTTCTTT.

This chain's CDR3 is CASSPSRYNEQFF. CDR3 in DNA: TGTGCCAGCAGCCCAAGCCGCTACAATGAGCAGTTCTTC. The V call is TRBV12-3 or TRBV12-4, the J call TRBJ2-1, with unresolved D. The CDR3 extends over 13 amino acids. Trimming took 6 bases from V and 3 from J, leaving 9 bases between them.